These T cell receptor beta chains were read from a single sample in a study of cytomegalovirus exposure and HLA in healthy donors. Here immunoSEQ multiplex PCR was the method, and the copy in TCRdb shows in-frame clones only, minus some. The sample yields roughly 150,000 clones, 70% to 85% seen once. Material for sequencing was PBMCs. Receptors were obtained from a male donor in good health and CMV-seronegative. The CDR3 runs from the conserved cysteine through the conserved F or W. The D gene is left open where the match is weak. Clone size is stated in some rows and not others, as once, few, many or a class when expanded.

J gene	D gene	V gene	clone size	CDR3 protein	CDR3 DNA
TRBJ1-3	NA	TRBV13	NA	CASTGGPGNTIYF	TGTGCCAGCACGGGGGGGCCTGGAAACACCATATATTTT
TRBJ2-7	TRBD2	TRBV10-2	NA	CASTSGSSYEQYF	TGCGCCAGCACCAGCGGGAGCTCCTACGAGCAGTACTTC
TRBJ2-1	NA	TRBV19	NA	CASSIRGSNEQFF	TGTGCCAGTAGTATACGGGGGAGCAATGAGCAGTTCTTC
TRBJ2-2	NA	TRBV5-4	NA	CASREGPLNTGELFF	TGTGCCAGCAGGGAGGGACCTTTGAACACCGGGGAGCTGTTTTTT
TRBJ1-4	TRBD1	TRBV5-1	NA	CASRGQGTNEKLFF	TGCGCCAGCAGGGGACAGGGAACTAATGAAAAACTGTTTTTT
TRBJ1-4	NA	TRBV6-4	NA	CASSPRAAEKLFF	TGTGCCAGCAGTCCACGAGCGGCCGAAAAACTGTTTTTT
TRBJ1-2	TRBD1	TRBV4-1	NA	CASSHPGQGAGGYTF	TGCGCCAGCAGCCACCCGGGACAGGGTGCCGGCGGCTACACCTTC
TRBJ2-1	NA	TRBV7-2	NA	CASSFVGSSYNEQFF	TGTGCCAGCAGCTTTGTTGGCTCTAGCTACAATGAGCAGTTCTTC
TRBJ1-1	NA	TRBV29-1	NA	CSGELLGGTEAFF	TGCAGCGGTGAACTACTAGGAGGCACTGAAGCTTTCTTT
TRBJ2-1	TRBD2	TRBV7-3	NA	CASSPHGAGGPYEQFF	TGTGCCAGCAGCCCCCACGGGGCGGGAGGGCCCTATGAGCAGTTCTTC
TRBJ1-1	TRBD1	TRBV6-5	NA	CASSYFGTGGGKAFF	TGTGCCAGCAGTTACTTTGGGACAGGGGGAGGCAAGGCTTTCTTT
TRBJ2-3	NA	TRBV6-6	few	CASRDGFMDTQYF	TGTGCCAGCAGAGACGGGTTTATGGATACGCAGTATTTT
TRBJ1-1	TRBD1	TRBV19	NA	CASRMTGGWGTEAFF	TGTGCCAGTAGGATGACAGGGGGCTGGGGCACTGAAGCTTTCTTT
TRBJ2-5	NA	TRBV5-4	NA	CASSSYAGSQETQYF	TGTGCCAGCAGCTCCTATGCGGGGTCACAAGAGACCCAGTACTTC
TRBJ1-2	TRBD1	TRBV5-1	NA	CASSPEGPGQGGGYTF	TGCGCCAGCAGCCCCGAGGGTCCGGGACAGGGTGGTGGCTACACCTTC
TRBJ2-1	TRBD2	TRBV28	NA	CASSFQRGSGNEQFF	TGTGCCAGCAGTTTCCAGCGGGGGAGCGGAAATGAGCAGTTCTTC
TRBJ2-3	TRBD2	TRBV6-1	NA	CASSEAAGGGDTQYF	TGTGCCAGCAGTGAAGCCGCGGGAGGAGGAGATACGCAGTATTTT
TRBJ2-7	TRBD1	TRBV11-2	NA	CASSLKTGGPSTYEQYF	TGTGCCAGCAGCTTAAAAACAGGGGGCCCTAGTACCTACGAGCAGTACTTC
TRBJ2-1	NA	TRBV9	once	CASGQGPFWEQFF	TGTGCCAGCGGACAAGGCCCATTCTGGGAGCAGTTCTTC
TRBJ2-5	TRBD1	TRBV7-2	NA	CASSPRQGREETQYF	TGTGCCAGCAGCCCTAGACAGGGTAGGGAAGAGACCCAGTACTTC
TRBJ1-1	NA	TRBV7-9	NA	CASSGQQNTEAFF	TGTGCCAGCAGCGGACAGCAGAACACTGAAGCTTTCTTT
TRBJ2-7	NA	TRBV5-1	NA	CASRTGPSSYEQYF	TGCGCCAGCAGGACAGGTCCCAGCTCCTACGAGCAGTACTTC
TRBJ1-2	NA	TRBV27	NA	CASSPSTLGSPNYGYTF	TGTGCCAGCAGTCCCTCAACGCTGGGCAGCCCGAACTATGGCTACACCTTC
TRBJ1-3	NA	TRBV19	NA	CASSLGGSIYF	TGTGCCAGCTCGCTTGGTGGCTCCATATATTTT
TRBJ2-5	NA	TRBV19	NA	CASSNQAQETQYF	TGTGCCAGTAGTAACCAGGCCCAAGAGACCCAGTACTTC
TRBJ2-7	TRBD2	TRBV15	few	CATSVKIISGSDEQYF	TGTGCCACGTCGGTCAAAATAATTAGCGGGAGCGACGAGCAGTACTTC
TRBJ2-4	TRBD2	TRBV27	NA	CASRSSGRAPKNIQYF	TGTGCCAGCAGGTCTAGCGGGAGGGCCCCCAAAAACATTCAGTACTTC
TRBJ1-5	NA	TRBV11-2	NA	CASSFQGGQPQHF	TGTGCCAGCAGCTTCCAGGGCGGCCAGCCCCAGCATTTT
TRBJ1-1	NA	TRBV19	few	CASSISKMNTEAFF	TGTGCCAGTAGTATAAGCAAGATGAACACTGAAGCTTTCTTT
TRBJ2-1	TRBD2	TRBV6-4	NA	CASSALGGSSYNEQFF	TGTGCCAGCAGTGCCCTTGGCGGGAGCTCCTACAATGAGCAGTTCTTC
TRBJ2-2	NA	TRBV12-5	NA	CASAVAAGELFF	TGTGCTAGTGCGGTGGCGGCCGGGGAGCTGTTTTTT
TRBJ2-7	TRBD1	TRBV5-1	NA	CASSRQGAPLVGEQYF	TGCGCCAGCAGCCGGCAGGGGGCCCCCTTGGTGGGAGAGCAGTACTTC
TRBJ2-5	NA	TRBV5-6	NA	CASSLDRQEETQYF	TGTGCCAGCAGCTTGGATAGACAGGAAGAGACCCAGTACTTC
TRBJ2-1	NA	TRBV18	NA	CASGKSGSSYNEQFF	TGTGCCAGCGGAAAGAGCGGAAGCTCCTACAATGAGCAGTTCTTC
TRBJ2-6	NA	TRBV30	few	CAWEFSGANVLTF	TGTGCCTGGGAGTTCTCTGGGGCCAACGTCCTGACTTTC
TRBJ2-7	TRBD2	TRBV19	NA	CASSVLAGVREQYF	TGTGCCAGTAGTGTACTAGCGGGAGTCCGGGAGCAGTACTTC
TRBJ2-1	TRBD2	TRBV9	NA	CASSLKTSGSRDEQFF	TGTGCCAGCAGCCTAAAGACTAGCGGGAGTCGGGATGAGCAGTTCTTC
TRBJ2-1	NA	TRBV9	NA	CASSVIPSSYNEQFF	TGTGCCAGCAGCGTTATTCCGAGCTCCTACAATGAGCAGTTCTTC
TRBJ2-3	TRBD2	TRBV13	NA	CASSLIFLAGSSTDTQYF	TGTGCCAGCAGCTTAATCTTCCTAGCGGGAAGTAGCACAGATACGCAGTATTTT
TRBJ1-3	TRBD1	TRBV18	NA	CASSPNQGESGNTIYF	TGTGCCAGCTCACCAAATCAGGGGGAATCTGGAAACACCATATATTTT
TRBJ2-5	TRBD2	TRBV2	NA	CATAGEISYQETQYF	TGTGCCACCGCGGGGGAAATCTCGTACCAAGAGACCCAGTACTTC
TRBJ2-5	NA	TRBV10-2	NA	CASSGLDKTQYF	TGCGCCAGCAGTGGGCTTGACAAGACCCAGTACTTC
TRBJ2-7	NA	TRBV7-6	NA	CASSSMIADPYYEQYF	TGTGCCAGCAGCTCCATGATAGCGGACCCTTACTACGAGCAGTACTTC
TRBJ2-7	NA	TRBV6-1	NA	CASSGPQRAYEQYF	TGTGCCAGCAGTGGGCCACAGAGAGCCTACGAGCAGTACTTC
TRBJ1-2	NA	TRBV27	NA	CASSFGRANYGYTF	TGTGCCAGCAGTTTCGGTCGGGCTAACTATGGCTACACCTTC
TRBJ2-5	TRBD2	TRBV27	NA	CASTSLRISGRGETQYF	TGTGCCAGCACCAGTTTGAGGATTAGCGGGAGAGGGGAGACCCAGTACTTC
TRBJ2-1	TRBD2	TRBV4-3	few	CASSQGKREAAYNEQFF	TGCGCCAGCAGCCAAGGCAAGCGGGAGGCGGCCTACAATGAGCAGTTCTTC
TRBJ2-1	TRBD1	TRBV7-9	NA	CASSSPGTGFYNEQFF	TGTGCCAGCAGCTCCCCCGGGACAGGGTTTTACAATGAGCAGTTCTTC
TRBJ1-1	TRBD1	TRBV27	once	CASSKTGVAGRTEAFF	TGTGCCAGCAGTAAAACAGGGGTTGCCGGTAGGACTGAAGCTTTCTTT
TRBJ2-7	NA	TRBV11-2	NA	CASSLAAEFYEQYF	TGTGCCAGCAGCTTAGCGGCGGAATTCTACGAGCAGTACTTC
TRBJ2-7	TRBD1	TRBV27	NA	CASRNRDSTYEQYF	TGTGCCAGCAGAAACCGGGACAGCACCTACGAGCAGTACTTC
TRBJ2-1	TRBD2	TRBV7-6	NA	CASSFAGGGEQFF	TGTGCCAGCAGCTTTGCGGGAGGGGGTGAGCAGTTCTTC
TRBJ2-1	NA	TRBV27	NA	CASSGSPYNEQFF	TGTGCCAGTTCCGGGTCCCCTTACAATGAGCAGTTCTTC
TRBJ2-1	NA	TRBV19	few	CASSPDTGRDEQFF	TGTGCCAGTAGCCCCGACACAGGTCGGGATGAGCAGTTCTTC
TRBJ2-1	NA	TRBV4-1	NA	CASSQVRGEQFF	TGCGCCAGCAGCCAAGTTAGGGGTGAGCAGTTCTTC